This T cell receptor (beta chain) appears in the sequencing data of a study of Graves' ophthalmopathy and Graves' hyperthyroidism. Study observations and caveats: Blood repertoires reportedly contained most expanded thyroid clonotypes above 0.001 frequency.

Hyperthyroidism patients, aged 18 to 65, were newly diagnosed, under 2 months' duration. Other autoimmune diseases, uncontrolled infections, pregnancy or lactation led to the exclusion of patients. Orbital computed tomography and thyroid ultrasound, along with TRAb, serum thyroxine and clinical symptoms, underpinned diagnosis. Regarding this clonotype: The antigen remains unidentified. The junction shows a germline mismatch at one end, possibly a read error.

Scientists amplified the TCR beta CDR3 regions from RNA transcripts. RT-PCR was first run with HTBI primers, then multiplex PCR in a second round. TCRdb reprocessed the multiplex PCR reads via MiXCR and lists one record per CDR3 protein. The sample lists about 550,000 distinct CDR3 sequences, under 40% occurring once. This sequence originates from an adult man with Graves' hyperthyroidism. The specimen was peripheral blood or thyroid tissue (not recorded which).

DNA of the CDR3: TGTGCCCGCAGCTTATTCGGGGGGCTTTGGGAGACCCAGTACTTC. This codes for CARSLFGGLWETQYF. The chain employs TRBV13 and TRBJ2-5; D may be TRBD2 (7 bases). Germline CDR1 and CDR2: PRHDT and FYEKMQ (reference sequence). The CDR3 is 15 residues long.